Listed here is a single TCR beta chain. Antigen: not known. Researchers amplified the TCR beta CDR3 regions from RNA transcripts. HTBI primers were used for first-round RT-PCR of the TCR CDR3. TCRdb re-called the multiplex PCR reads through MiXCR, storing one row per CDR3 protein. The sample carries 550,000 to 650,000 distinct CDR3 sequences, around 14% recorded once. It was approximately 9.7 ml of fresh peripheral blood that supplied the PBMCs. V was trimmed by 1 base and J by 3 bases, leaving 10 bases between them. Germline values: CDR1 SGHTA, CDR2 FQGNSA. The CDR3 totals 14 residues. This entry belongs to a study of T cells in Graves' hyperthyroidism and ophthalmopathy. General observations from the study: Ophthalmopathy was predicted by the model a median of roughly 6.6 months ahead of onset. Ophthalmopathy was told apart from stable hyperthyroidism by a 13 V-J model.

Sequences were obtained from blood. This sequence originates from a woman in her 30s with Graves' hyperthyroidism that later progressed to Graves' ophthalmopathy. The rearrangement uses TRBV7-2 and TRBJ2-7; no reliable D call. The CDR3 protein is CASSLDIEYYEQYF. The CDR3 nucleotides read TGTGCCAGCAGCTTAGATATAGAATACTACGAGCAGTACTTC.